The rows below give T cell receptor beta chains drawn from one sample of a study of identifying expanded T cells in peripheral blood. TCRdb keeps only in-frame clones here, not all; method: immunoSEQ multiplex PCR. In the table there are 70,000 to 100,000 clones, more than 75% of which are singletons. Material for sequencing was blood. The receptors stem from a person aged 18 to 75 in good health. Each CDR3 is given with its conserved first and last residue. The D gene is left open where the match is weak. A clone size is listed for some rows: how often the clone was seen (once, few, many), or a class if it is expanded.

once,TRBJ1-5,.,TRBV5-1,CASSLGPGSNQPQHF,TGCGCCAGCAGCTTGGGTCCGGGAAGCAATCAGCCCCAGCATTTT
.,TRBJ1-2,.,TRBV7-2,CASSLSGPEIYGYTF,TGTGCCAGCAGCTTATCGGGGCCGGAGATCTATGGCTACACCTTC
.,TRBJ2-3,TRBD2,TRBV4-3,CASSRRAGLAGLTSTDTQYF,TGCGCCAGCAGCCGACGAGCCGGGCTAGCGGGACTGACTAGCACAGATACGCAGTATTTT
.,TRBJ1-2,TRBD1,TRBV7-2,CASSFIRDSDGYTF,TGTGCCAGCAGCTTCATCCGGGACAGCGATGGCTACACCTTC
.,TRBJ2-5,.,TRBV21-1,CASSRARESGKEETQYF,TGTGCCAGCAGCCGTGCAAGGGAGAGCGGAAAAGAAGAGACCCAGTACTTC
once,TRBJ2-7,TRBD1,TRBV7-7,CASSPSGTGAAEQYF,TGTGCCAGCAGCCCTTCCGGGACAGGGGCTGCCGAGCAGTACTTC
few,TRBJ2-3,.,TRBV7-2,CASSLAGRSSSTDTQYF,TGTGCCAGCAGCTTAGCGGGGCGCTCCTCTAGCACAGATACGCAGTATTTT
.,TRBJ2-7,.,TRBV5-6,CASSLVGDGYEQYF,TGTGCCAGCAGCTTGGTCGGGGACGGGTACGAGCAGTACTTC
.,TRBJ2-1,TRBD2,TRBV6-5,CASSYGRGIPEQFF,TGTGCCAGCAGTTACGGGCGGGGGATCCCCGAGCAGTTCTTC
.,TRBJ2-1,TRBD2,TRBV7-2,CASSLGSGGAGMQFF,TGTGCCAGCAGCTTAGGGAGCGGGGGGGCCGGGATGCAGTTCTTC
once,TRBJ2-2,TRBD1,TRBV6-5,CASSYLGTGRTGELFF,TGTGCCAGCAGTTACCTGGGGACAGGGCGCACCGGGGAGCTGTTTTTT
.,TRBJ2-7,.,TRBV4-2,CASSQDRTQRGEQYF,TGTGCCAGCAGCCAAGACAGGACCCAACGGGGGGAGCAGTACTTC
once,TRBJ2-3,.,TRBV7-2,CASSGKGLTDTQYF,TGTGCCAGCAGTGGAAAGGGCCTAACAGATACGCAGTATTTT
.,TRBJ2-1,TRBD2,TRBV19,CASRNRSGGGSIEQFF,TGTGCCAGTAGGAACAGGTCTGGCGGGGGTTCGATTGAGCAGTTCTTC
.,TRBJ2-3,TRBD2,TRBV2,CASSGTSPSTDTQYF,TGTGCCAGCAGTGGGACTAGCCCTAGCACAGATACGCAGTATTTT
.,TRBJ1-1,TRBD1,TRBV5-8,CATRYRGQMNTEAFF,TGTGCCACCAGGTACAGGGGGCAGATGAACACTGAAGCTTTCTTT
.,TRBJ2-2,.,TRBV29-1,CSVVCANTGELFF,TGCAGCGTTGTTTGCGCGAACACCGGGGAGCTGTTTTTT
few,TRBJ1-1,.,TRBV7-9,CASRPAAGDNTEAFF,TGTGCCAGCAGGCCAGCGGCGGGAGATAACACTGAAGCTTTCTTT
.,TRBJ1-1,TRBD1,TRBV13,CASTHPGQDNTEAFF,TGTGCCAGCACCCATCCGGGACAGGATAACACTGAAGCTTTCTTT
once,TRBJ2-5,TRBD1,TRBV19,CASSRTGGAEETQYF,TGTGCCAGTAGCAGGACAGGGGGCGCAGAAGAGACCCAGTACTTC
.,TRBJ1-3,.,TRBV29-1,CSVAKGDTAIYF,TGCAGCGTGGCGAAGGGGGATACGGCCATATATTTT
.,TRBJ2-5,TRBD2,TRBV14,CASSHKAGKEETQYF,TGTGCCAGCAGCCACAAAGCGGGGAAGGAGGAGACCCAGTACTTC
few,TRBJ1-2,.,TRBV20-1,CSASYRDGYTF,TGCAGTGCTAGCTACAGGGATGGCTACACCTTC
.,TRBJ1-5,.,TRBV7-6,CASSLNAGTNQPQHF,TGTGCCAGCAGCTTAAACGCCGGGACCAATCAGCCCCAGCATTTT
.,TRBJ2-7,TRBD2,TRBV6-1,CASSDLGDYRYEQYF,TGTGCCAGCAGTGATTTGGGGGACTATCGCTACGAGCAGTACTTC
.,TRBJ2-1,TRBD1,TRBV7-9,CASSLQGADEQFF,TGTGCCAGCAGCTTACAGGGGGCGGATGAGCAGTTCTTC
.,TRBJ2-5,TRBD2,TRBV9,CASSHSGGTGETQYF,TGTGCCAGCAGTCACAGCGGGGGGACCGGGGAGACCCAGTACTTC
.,TRBJ2-7,.,TRBV5-6,CASSLDGGDTIEQYF,TGTGCCAGCAGCTTGGATGGGGGCGATACGATCGAGCAGTACTTC
.,TRBJ2-5,.,TRBV12-1,CASSFPGAWQETQYF,TGTGCCAGCAGCTTCCCAGGGGCTTGGCAAGAGACCCAGTACTTC
.,TRBJ2-7,.,TRBV19,CASSRGPGFSYEQYF,TGTGCCAGTAGCCGGGGACCGGGCTTTTCCTACGAGCAGTACTTC
.,TRBJ2-1,TRBD1,TRBV4-2,CASSQGQGRGNEQFF,TGTGCCAGCAGCCAAGGACAGGGGAGAGGCAATGAGCAGTTCTTC
once,TRBJ2-7,TRBD1,TRBV10-2,CASSDLIFGTEYEQYF,TGCGCCAGCAGTGACCTCATCTTCGGGACAGAGTACGAGCAGTACTTC
.,TRBJ2-7,.,TRBV28,CASSLGLEQYF,TGTGCCAGCAGTTTAGGACTGGAGCAGTACTTC
few,TRBJ1-5,.,TRBV6-6,CASSYSFGADQPQHF,TGTGCCAGCAGTTACTCGTTCGGGGCGGATCAGCCCCAGCATTTT
.,TRBJ1-1,TRBD1,TRBV7-9,CASSRDRYTEAFF,TGTGCCAGCAGCCGGGACAGGTACACTGAAGCTTTCTTT
.,TRBJ1-3,.,TRBV7-2,CASSLVLGGYGNTIYF,TGTGCCAGCAGCTTAGTGTTGGGGGGCTACGGAAACACCATATATTTT
.,TRBJ1-5,.,TRBV18,CASSPSAPRQNQPQHF,TGTGCCAGCTCACCATCGGCGCCGAGACAGAATCAGCCCCAGCATTTT
few,TRBJ2-7,.,TRBV6-5,CASSNYREAQYF,TGTGCCAGCAGCAACTACAGGGAAGCGCAGTACTTC
.,TRBJ2-1,.,TRBV18,CASSPQGSEQFF,TGTGCCAGCTCACCACAGGGGAGTGAGCAGTTCTTC
.,TRBJ1-2,.,TRBV5-5,CASSLDGANYGYTF,TGTGCCAGCAGCTTGGACGGCGCTAACTATGGCTACACCTTC
once,TRBJ1-1,.,TRBV14,CASGPRPGPEAFF,TGTGCCAGCGGCCCTCGGCCCGGGCCTGAAGCTTTCTTT
.,TRBJ1-3,.,TRBV19,CASSKSSSGNTIYF,TGTGCCAGTAGCAAAAGCAGCTCTGGAAACACCATATATTTT
.,TRBJ1-5,.,TRBV6-5,CASSYSRTTNQPQHF,TGTGCCAGCAGTTACTCCCGGACGACCAATCAGCCCCAGCATTTT
.,TRBJ2-5,TRBD2,TRBV30,CAWSSGGARETQYF,TGTGCCTGGAGTTCGGGGGGGGCTAGGGAGACCCAGTACTTC
.,TRBJ2-7,.,TRBV4-1,CASSQDGGPGWGEQYF,TGCGCCAGCAGCCAAGATGGGGGTCCGGGTTGGGGAGAGCAGTACTTC
once,TRBJ1-2,.,TRBV10-3,CAISRPNYGYTF,TGTGCCATCAGTAGGCCTAACTATGGCTACACCTTC
.,TRBJ2-7,.,TRBV5-4,CASSSAGQTLGEQYF,TGTGCCAGCAGCTCGGCGGGACAGACCCTGGGCGAGCAGTACTTC
.,TRBJ2-3,TRBD2,TRBV6-4,CASSVSGGAADTQYF,TGTGCCAGCAGTGTTAGCGGGGGGGCTGCAGATACGCAGTATTTT
.,TRBJ2-7,.,TRBV6-5,CASRTIGVTRDYF,TGTGCCAGCCGGACGATCGGGGTTACGCGTGATTACTTC